These 25 T cell receptor beta chains were all obtained from the same sample, sequenced in a study of T cell repertoires in cytomegalovirus infection. Via MiXCR, TCRdb re-called the reads, giving one row per CDR3 protein. This table has about 400,000 distinct CDR3 sequences, roughly 20% appearing once. Specimen: PBMCs. These receptors all come from a human donor in good health (CMV status not recorded). Some clones in this sample may be carry-over from other donors' samples.

This clonotype has just a few counts. This sequence joins TRBV15 and TRBJ2-3; 9 bases agree with TRBD2. The CDR3 spans 14 residues. Germline V gene sequence: CDR1 LNHNV, CDR2 YYDKDF (reference sequence). Germline trimming cut 3 bases from V and 4 bases from J; bases unmatched to any gene: 2. As DNA, the CDR3 is TGTGCCACCAGCAGGGTAGCGGGAGCAGATACGCAGTATTTT. Protein sequence: CATSRVAGADTQYF.

This clonotype was counted many times. DNA for the CDR3: TGTGCCATCAGCGAGACTAGGGACAATGAGCAGTTCTTC. Translating it yields CAISETRDNEQFF. The chain has TRBV10-3 and TRBJ2-1, with a possible D match to TRBD2 (6 bases). Trimming cost V 6 bases and J 5 bases, with 11 bases left between them. CDR1 and CDR2 from the germline V gene are ENHRY and SYGVKD. There are 13 residues in the CDR3.

This clonotype showed up many times. The chain joins TRBV7-8 to TRBJ2-5, with D perhaps being TRBD1 or TRBD2 (5 bases each). The V end was cut by 3 bases, the J end by 2 bases, with 19 bases between. Per germline, CDR1 SGHVS and CDR2 FQNEAQ. The CDR3 contains 17 residues. The CDR3 protein is CASSFLFVRGRQETQYF. The CDR3 region has the DNA TGTGCCAGCAGCTTTCTTTTCGTCCGGGGCCGTCAAGAGACCCAGTACTTC.

This clonotype was counted between two and nine times. The rearrangement uses TRBV20-1 and TRBJ1-5; 8 bases match TRBD1. The ends lost 4 bases at V and 0 bases at J; junction bases unmatched: 11. The CDR3 is 17 amino acids. Germline values: CDR1 DFQATT, CDR2 SNEGSKA (reference sequence). CDR3 sequence reads: CSAIGQGGVYSNQPQHF. CDR3 nucleotide sequence: TGCAGTGCTATAGGACAGGGAGGGGTTTATAGCAATCAGCCCCAGCATTTT.

The chain recombines TRBV6-2 or TRBV6-3 with TRBJ2-5, with 8 bases identical to TRBD2. Germline lookup yields CDR1 MNHEY and CDR2 SVGEGT. The CDR3 consists of 14 residues. J was trimmed by 4 bases and V by 7 bases; bases with no gene match: 8. CDR3 DNA: TGTGCCAGCAATTCTTTAGCGGGGCGAGAGACCCAGTACTTC. This sequence encodes CASNSLAGRETQYF.

This clonotype occurred many times. V usage is TRBV7-2 and J usage is TRBJ2-5; no clear D. From germline, CDR1 is SGHTA and CDR2 FQGNSA. Trimming stripped 5 bases from V and 1 base from J, with 17 bases between. The CDR3 loop spans 16 amino acids. The CDR3 bases are TGTGCCAGCAGCACCCAGGTAGCCTCGGGCCAAGAGACCCAGTACTTC. It is translated as CASSTQVASGQETQYF.

V and J are TRBV20-1 and TRBJ1-5; D unclear. Trimming removed 6 bases from V and 4 bases from J, with 10 bases in between. The CDR3 extends over 12 amino acids. Per the germline V gene, CDR1 is DFQATT and CDR2 is SNEGSKA (reference sequence). The CDR3 DNA follows: TGCAGTGCACAACGGCCAAATCAGCCCCAGCATTTT. Its protein product is CSAQRPNQPQHF.

This clonotype was observed a few times. The V and J genes are TRBV11-2 and TRBJ1-2; TRBD1 matches at 9 bases. This CDR3 region has 20 residues. Trimming cost V 0 bases and J 2 bases; bases outside gene matches: 16. Germline CDR1 SGHAT, CDR2 FQNNGV. CDR3 in amino acids: CASSLDWALHRDRANYGYTF. The CDR3 DNA is TGTGCCAGCAGCTTAGATTGGGCGTTACACCGGGACAGGGCCAACTATGGCTACACCTTC.

This clonotype was seen more than once but under ten times. The chain has TRBV30 and TRBJ2-3; 9 bases match TRBD2. Trimming took 5 bases from V and 4 from J; bases not matched to a gene: 4. Germline V gene data show CDR1 as GTSNPN and CDR2 as SVGIG (reference sequence). The CDR3 has 13 amino acids. CDR3 in amino acids: CAWAGGPPDTQYF. In nucleotides, the CDR3 is TGTGCCTGGGCGGGAGGGCCCCCAGATACGCAGTATTTT.

This clonotype showed up just a few times. The J gene is TRBJ2-1, the V gene TRBV20-1; D tentatively fits TRBD1 or TRBD2 (5 bases each). Germline V gene sequence: CDR1 DFQATT, CDR2 SNEGSKA (reference sequence). This CDR3 has 16 residues. With 0 bases removed from V and 4 bases from J, the gap between germline ends came to 16 bases. The CDR3, as DNA: TGCAGTGCTAGAGATCATGACGGGGCTGTATACAATGAGCAGTTCTTC. It translates to CSARDHDGAVYNEQFF.

The gene calls are TRBV9 and TRBJ2-5, with D tentatively TRBD1 (6 bases). Deletions cut 3 bases from V and 2 bases from J, with 14 bases between. CDR1 and CDR2 from the germline V gene are SGDLS and YYNGEE. The CDR3 is 15 amino acids. CDR3 amino acids: CASSAGQSTQETQYF. Here the CDR3 DNA reads TGTGCCAGCAGCGCAGGACAGAGCACACAAGAGACCCAGTACTTC.

The chain carries TRBV5-4 and TRBJ2-4; 7 nucleotides align to TRBD1. This CDR3 has 13 amino acids. Trimming took 3 bases from V and 5 from J; bases not matched to a gene: 2. CDR1 is SGHNT, CDR2 YYREEE, per germline (reference sequence). This CDR3 is CASSSGQQNIQYF. The CDR3 DNA sequence: TGTGCCAGCAGCTCGGGACAGCAAAACATTCAGTACTTC.

The sample holds a few counts of this clonotype. The genes are TRBV10-3 and TRBJ2-1; TRBD1 is a possible D gene (5 bases). The germline V and J ends were trimmed by 6 bases and 5 bases, with 17 bases remaining between them. CDR1 is ENHRY, CDR2 SYGVKD, per germline. This CDR3 has 15 amino acids. CDR3 in amino acids: CAIRTYDRTNNEQFF. The CDR3 nucleotides read TGTGCCATCAGGACGTATGACAGAACCAACAATGAGCAGTTCTTC.

J is TRBJ1-4 and V is TRBV6-1; D gene unclear. The germline V gene has CDR1 MNHNS and CDR2 SASEGT. Trimming removed 5 bases at V and 3 bases at J, with 7 bases between. This CDR3 is built from 13 residues. CDR3 sequence (DNA): TGTGCCAGCAGTTACCAGGCTAATGAAAAACTGTTTTTT. It specifies CASSYQANEKLFF.

This clonotype was observed a few times. The V call is TRBV5-1, the J call TRBJ2-1; 7 positions agree with TRBD2. This CDR3 is 15 amino acids long. V dropped 3 bases and J dropped 0; count of bases not matched to a gene: 3. CDR1 is SGHRS and CDR2 is YFSETQ in the germline V gene. As DNA, the CDR3 is TGCGCCAGCAGCTCGCTAGCGGTCTCCTACAATGAGCAGTTCTTC. Translation gives CASSSLAVSYNEQFF.

This chain links TRBV7-2 with TRBJ2-3, with D perhaps matching TRBD2 (6 bases). Trimming took off 1 base at V and 0 bases at J, with 14 bases between the two ends. The CDR3 is made up of 17 amino acids. CDR1 and CDR2 (germline): SGHTA, FQGNSA. The CDR3 region is CASSLDSAGTSTDTQYF. CDR3 nucleotide sequence: TGTGCCAGCAGCTTAGATTCCGCGGGGACGAGCACAGATACGCAGTATTTT.

This clonotype was recorded at least ten times. The chain combines TRBV11-2 with TRBJ2-7, with 14 positions matching TRBD2. Germline lookup yields CDR1 SGHAT and CDR2 FQNNGV. CDR3 length equals 16 residues. V shed 5 bases and J 0 bases; nucleotides not matched to a gene: 3. DNA for the CDR3: TGTGCCAGCAGCCCAGGGACTAGCGGGAGCTCCTACGAGCAGTACTTC. Its translation is CASSPGTSGSSYEQYF. Based on the CDR3 plus reference TRBV11-2 and TRBJ2-7, the full variable domain is EAGVAQSPRYKIIEKRQSVAFWCNPISGHATLYWYQQILGQGPKLLIQFQNNGVVDDSQLPKDRFSAERLKGVDSTLKIQPAKLEDSAVYLCASSPGTSGSSYEQYFGPGTRLTVT.

This clonotype was recorded at least ten times. This chain connects TRBV3-1 to TRBJ2-1; TRBD2 aligns across 8 bases. Germline-derived CDR1 and CDR2 are LGHDT and YNNKEL (reference sequence). With V trimmed by 0 bases and J by 4 bases, 11 bases remained unmatched. The CDR3 has 18 amino acids. CDR3 in DNA: TGTGCCAGCAGCCAAGATAGCTGGCCACTAGCGGTTTACAATGAGCAGTTCTTC. Translating it yields CASSQDSWPLAVYNEQFF.

This clonotype was detected only a few times. This chain links TRBV27 with TRBJ2-3, with TRBD2 identical over 7 bases. Trimming at V came to 2 bases and at J to 2 bases, leaving 10 bases not matched to a gene. CDR3 length: 17 residues. Germline V CDR1 and CDR2: MNHEY, SMNVEV (reference sequence). CDR3 DNA: TGTGCCAGCAGTTTAGAGCCAGCGGGGACGAACACAGATACGCAGTATTTT. Protein product: CASSLEPAGTNTDTQYF.

Ten or more counts support this clonotype. This chain links TRBV12-3 or TRBV12-4 with TRBJ1-3, with 7 nucleotides matching TRBD1. This CDR3 comprises 17 residues. V shed 8 bases and J 0 bases; nucleotides not matched to a gene: 13. The DNA of the CDR3 is TGTGCCAGCCACTCCGGGACAGCAGGATACTCTGGAAACACCATATATTTT. Protein: CASHSGTAGYSGNTIYF.

This clonotype was observed many times. The V and J genes are TRBV7-8 and TRBJ2-3; D is unresolved. The CDR3 is 16 amino acids. From germline, CDR1 is SGHVS and CDR2 FQNEAQ. Trimming took 1 base from V and 0 from J, leaving 11 bases between them. The CDR3 sequence is CASSLVPPPSTDTQYF. The CDR3, as DNA: TGTGCCAGCAGCTTAGTACCCCCCCCAAGCACAGATACGCAGTATTTT.

V is TRBV2 and J is TRBJ1-1, with a weak D call TRBD1 (6 bases). The germline V and J ends were trimmed by 6 bases and 3 bases, with 20 bases remaining between them. The CDR3 length is 16 residues. CDR1 SNHLY and CDR2 FYNNEI come from the germline V gene. CDR3 region: CASRGHSWGADTEAFF. The CDR3 DNA reads TGTGCCAGCAGGGGCCATAGTTGGGGGGCCGACACTGAAGCTTTCTTT.

The chain is built from TRBV20-1 and TRBJ2-1, with a tentative D call TRBD2 (5 bases). This CDR3 is built from 13 residues. CDR1 is DFQATT and CDR2 is SNEGSKA in the germline V gene (reference sequence). The V end was cut by 0 bases, the J end by 14 bases, with 17 bases between. The CDR3 spells CSARERRTAMEFF. CDR3 in DNA: TGCAGTGCTAGAGAACGGAGGACGGCCATGGAGTTCTTC.

This clonotype was found many times. This chain uses TRBV7-8 with TRBJ2-7, with 7 nucleotides matching TRBD2. V shed 5 bases and J 2 bases; nucleotides not matched to a gene: 9. CDR3 length equals 15 residues. From germline, CDR1 is SGHVS and CDR2 FQNEAQ. The CDR3 DNA sequence: TGTGCCAGCAGCCCTCGGGTGGGAGGGCCCTACGAGCAGTACTTC. This gives the protein CASSPRVGGPYEQYF. The full variable domain, rest sourced from reference TRBV7-8 and TRBJ2-7, is GAGVSQSPRYKVAKRGQDVALRCDPISGHVSLFWYQQALGQGPEFLTYFQNEAQLDKSGLPSDRFFAERPEGSVSTLKIQRTQQEDSAVYLCASSPRVGGPYEQYFGPGTRLTVT.

This clonotype was detected ten times or more. This chain's CDR3 is CARELAANLSNEQFF. CDR3 in DNA: TGTGCCAGAGAACTAGCGGCTAACCTCTCCAATGAGCAGTTCTTC. The J gene is TRBJ2-1, the V gene TRBV19, with TRBD2 matching 8 bases. There are 15 residues in the CDR3. Looked up from germline, CDR1 is LNHDA and CDR2 is SQIVND (reference sequence). The trim removed 9 bases at V and 6 bases at J, leaving 13 bases unmatched.